This TCR beta chain was sequenced during a study of vaccination and CD4 T cells after COVID-19. For the study at large: The convalescents, six males and four females, included two who were Hispanic.

The treatment is: roughly 10-day PBMC culture with coronavirus spike peptide pools or control peptides (ViraFEST assay). CD4+ T cells that came from the unexposed donor were collected before the COVID-19 pandemic (2011-2018). Via ViraFEST, peptide pools expanded antigen-specific T cells before TCR sequencing. CDR3 length: 14 residues. V lost 4 bases to trimming and J lost 7 bases, with 13 bases between them. The germline V gene has CDR1 MNHEY and CDR2 SMNVEV (reference sequence). Oncomine TCR Beta short-read sequencing was applied to DNA from cultured CD4+ T cells. TCRdb independently ran MiXCR on the PCR reads; one entry per CDR3 protein. The sample includes 7,500 to 9,000 distinct CDR3 sequences, roughly 40% of them seen just once. This clonotype was observed a handful of times. No antigen is known for it.

Sequencing input: CD4+ T cells from blood, cultured in vitro. This TCR derives from a human donor in good health. The J gene is TRBJ2-2, the V gene TRBV27; D is perhaps TRBD2 (5 bases). DNA of the CDR3: TGTGCCAGCAGTTACCTTTCCGGACTCGGGGAGCTGTTTTTT. Translated, it gives CASSYLSGLGELFF.